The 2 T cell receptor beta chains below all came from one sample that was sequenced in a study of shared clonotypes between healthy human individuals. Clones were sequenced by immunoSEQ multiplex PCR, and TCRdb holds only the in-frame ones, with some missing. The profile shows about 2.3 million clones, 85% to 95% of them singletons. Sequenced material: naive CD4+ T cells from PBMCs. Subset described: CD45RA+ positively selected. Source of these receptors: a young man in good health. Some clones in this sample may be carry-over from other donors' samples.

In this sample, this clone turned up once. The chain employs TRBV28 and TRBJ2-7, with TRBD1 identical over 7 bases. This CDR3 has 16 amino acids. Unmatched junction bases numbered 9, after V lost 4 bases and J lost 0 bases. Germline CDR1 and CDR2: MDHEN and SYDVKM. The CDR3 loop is CASSSPRRDSSYEQYF. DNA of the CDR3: TGTGCCAGCAGTTCCCCCCGCCGGGACAGCTCCTACGAGCAGTACTTC.

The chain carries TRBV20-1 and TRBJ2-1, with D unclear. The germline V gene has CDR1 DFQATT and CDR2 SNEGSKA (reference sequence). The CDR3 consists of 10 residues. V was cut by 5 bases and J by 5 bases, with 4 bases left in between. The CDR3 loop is CSAPNNEQFF. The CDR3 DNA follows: TGCAGTGCTCCAAACAATGAGCAGTTCTTC.